This T cell receptor (beta chain) was sequenced in a study of blood T cell repertoires in COVID-19. Original analysis: The assay estimated nucleated cells by amplifying reference gene primers. This table comes from immunoSEQ multiplex PCR, and its TCRdb copy is limited to in-frame clones, with some not included. That table furnishes V, J and clone size, whereas the DNA furnished D and trimming. The repertoire holds about 210,000 clones, with roughly 88% as singletons. Participant-reported clinical history was the basis for cohort assignment. The receptor was isolated from a man aged 40-50 years with acute COVID-19. Sample: PBMCs or T cells enriched from blood (not recorded which).

For the CDR3, the DNA is TGTGCCAGCAGCCAAGGAGGGAGTACGACTGAAGCTTTCTTT. It translates to CASSQGGSTTEAFF. This chain connects TRBV3-1 (or the pseudogene TRBV3-2) to TRBJ1-1; D unresolved. V was trimmed by 1 base and J by 5 bases, leaving 11 bases between them. Germline-derived CDR1 and CDR2 are LGHDT and YNNKEL (reference sequence). The CDR3 spans 14 residues.